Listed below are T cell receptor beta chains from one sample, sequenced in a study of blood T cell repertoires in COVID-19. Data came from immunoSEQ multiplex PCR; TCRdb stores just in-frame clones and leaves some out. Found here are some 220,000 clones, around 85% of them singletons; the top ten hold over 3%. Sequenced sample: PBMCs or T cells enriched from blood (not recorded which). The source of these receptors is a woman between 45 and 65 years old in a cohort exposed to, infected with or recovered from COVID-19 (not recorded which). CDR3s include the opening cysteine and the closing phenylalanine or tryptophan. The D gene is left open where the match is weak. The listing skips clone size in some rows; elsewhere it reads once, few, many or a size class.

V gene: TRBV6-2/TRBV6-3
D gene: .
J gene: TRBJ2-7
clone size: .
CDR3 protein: CASSTGYEQYF
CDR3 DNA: TGTGCCAGCAGTACCGGCTACGAGCAGTACTTC

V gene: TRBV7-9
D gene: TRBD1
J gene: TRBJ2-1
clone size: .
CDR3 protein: CASIPLGQGWGNEQFF
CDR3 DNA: TGTGCCAGCATCCCCCTAGGACAGGGCTGGGGGAATGAGCAGTTCTTC

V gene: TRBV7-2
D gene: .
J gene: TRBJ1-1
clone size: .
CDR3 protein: CASSLTRGNTEAFF
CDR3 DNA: TGTGCCAGCAGCTTAACCCGCGGTAACACTGAAGCTTTCTTT

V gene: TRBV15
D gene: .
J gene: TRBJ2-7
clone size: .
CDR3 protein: CATSRVPFPRYEQYF
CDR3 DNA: TGTGCCACCAGCAGAGTTCCCTTTCCCCGCTACGAGCAGTACTTC

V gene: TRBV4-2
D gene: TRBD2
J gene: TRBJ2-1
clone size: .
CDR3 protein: CASSLNPGTSFYNEQFF
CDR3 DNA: TGTGCCAGCAGCCTGAACCCCGGGACTAGCTTCTACAATGAGCAGTTCTTC

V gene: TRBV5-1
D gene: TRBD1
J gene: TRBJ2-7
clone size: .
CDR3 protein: CASSLGGTAIYEQYF
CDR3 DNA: TGCGCCAGCAGCTTGGGAGGGACAGCCATCTACGAGCAGTACTTC

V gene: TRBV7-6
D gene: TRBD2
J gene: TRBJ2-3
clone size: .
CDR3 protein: CASSTGTSGGDTQYF
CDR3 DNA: TGTGCCAGCAGCACTGGGACTAGCGGGGGAGATACGCAGTATTTT

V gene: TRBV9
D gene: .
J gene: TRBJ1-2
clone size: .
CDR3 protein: CASSVDQGRNYGYTF
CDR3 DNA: TGTGCCAGCAGCGTAGACCAGGGTAGGAACTATGGCTACACCTTC

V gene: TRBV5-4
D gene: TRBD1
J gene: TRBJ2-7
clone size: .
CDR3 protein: CASSLGPQGVQGEQYF
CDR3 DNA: TGTGCCAGCAGCTTGGGGCCCCAGGGGGTCCAGGGCGAGCAGTACTTC

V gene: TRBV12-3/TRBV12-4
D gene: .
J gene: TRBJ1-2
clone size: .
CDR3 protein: CASSRAPGSYTF
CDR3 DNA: TGTGCCAGCAGCCGGGCCCCAGGGAGCTACACCTTC

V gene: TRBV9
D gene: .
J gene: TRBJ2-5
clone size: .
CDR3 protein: CASSVSGGTQETQYF
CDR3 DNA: TGTGCCAGCAGCGTCTCTGGAGGGACCCAAGAGACCCAGTACTTC

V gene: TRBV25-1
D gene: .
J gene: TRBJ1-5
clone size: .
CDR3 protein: CASSQTGRNQPQHF
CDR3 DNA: TGTGCCAGCAGCCAGACAGGCCGCAATCAGCCCCAGCATTTT

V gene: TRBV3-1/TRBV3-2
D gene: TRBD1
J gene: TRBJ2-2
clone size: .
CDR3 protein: CASSHLGTGGNTGELFF
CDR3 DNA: TGTGCCAGCAGCCATCTCGGGACAGGGGGTAACACCGGGGAGCTGTTTTTT

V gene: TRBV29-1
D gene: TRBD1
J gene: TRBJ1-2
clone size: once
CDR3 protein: CSDRTGGYGYTF
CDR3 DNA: TGCAGCGATAGGACAGGGGGCTATGGCTACACCTTC

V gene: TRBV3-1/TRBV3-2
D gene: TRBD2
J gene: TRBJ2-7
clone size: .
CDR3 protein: CASSQAGGGVRTYEQYF
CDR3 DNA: TGTGCCAGCAGCCAAGCTGGCGGGGGGGTTCGAACCTACGAGCAGTACTTC

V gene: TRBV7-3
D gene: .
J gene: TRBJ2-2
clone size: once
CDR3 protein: CASSPHRQKTGELFF
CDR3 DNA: TGTGCCAGCAGCCCACACAGACAGAAGACCGGGGAGCTGTTTTTT

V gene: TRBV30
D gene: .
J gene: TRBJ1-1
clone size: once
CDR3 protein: CAWSDTGSTEAFF
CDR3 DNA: TGTGCCTGGAGTGACACCGGGAGCACTGAAGCTTTCTTT

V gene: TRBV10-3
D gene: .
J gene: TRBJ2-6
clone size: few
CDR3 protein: CAISESGAGANVLTF
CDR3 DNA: TGTGCCATCAGTGAGTCAGGGGCTGGGGCCAACGTCCTGACTTTC

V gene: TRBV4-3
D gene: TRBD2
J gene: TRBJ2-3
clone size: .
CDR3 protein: CASSLTGTSGSDTQYF
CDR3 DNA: TGCGCCAGCAGCCTAACCGGGACTAGCGGATCAGATACGCAGTATTTT

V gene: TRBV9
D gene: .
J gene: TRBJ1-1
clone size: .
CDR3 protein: CASSVEVGVRVTEAFF
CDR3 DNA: TGTGCCAGCAGCGTAGAAGTAGGGGTCAGGGTCACTGAAGCTTTCTTT

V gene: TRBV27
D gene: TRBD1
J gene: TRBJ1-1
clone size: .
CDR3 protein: CASSLSGQVRTEAFF
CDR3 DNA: TGTGCCAGCAGTTTATCAGGACAGGTAAGGACTGAAGCTTTCTTT

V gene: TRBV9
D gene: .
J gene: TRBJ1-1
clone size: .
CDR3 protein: CASSVAGYTEAFF
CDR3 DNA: TGTGCCAGCAGCGTAGCCGGGTACACTGAAGCTTTCTTT

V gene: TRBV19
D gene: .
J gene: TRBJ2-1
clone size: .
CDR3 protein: CASSIGTSSYEQFF
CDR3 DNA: TGTGCCAGTAGTATAGGCACTAGTTCCTATGAGCAGTTCTTC

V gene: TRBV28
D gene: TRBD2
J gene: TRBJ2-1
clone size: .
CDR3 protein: CASSPTSGGRHNEQFF
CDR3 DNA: TGTGCCAGCAGTCCGACAAGCGGGGGGCGACACAATGAGCAGTTCTTC

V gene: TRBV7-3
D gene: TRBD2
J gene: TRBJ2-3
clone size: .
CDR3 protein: CASSFRGGAASTDTQYF
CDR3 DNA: TGTGCCAGCAGCTTTCGGGGGGGAGCGGCTAGCACAGATACGCAGTATTTT

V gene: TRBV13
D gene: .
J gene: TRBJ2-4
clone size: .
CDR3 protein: CASSAQGRVNIQYF
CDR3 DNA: TGTGCCAGCAGCGCTCAGGGGAGGGTCAACATTCAGTACTTC

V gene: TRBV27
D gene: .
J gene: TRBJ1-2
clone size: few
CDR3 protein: CASSLSGPDGYTF
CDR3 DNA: TGTGCCAGCAGTTTATCTGGGCCGGATGGCTACACCTTC

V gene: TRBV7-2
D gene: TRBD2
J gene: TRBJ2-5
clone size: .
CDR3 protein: CASSLLGSGVQTQYF
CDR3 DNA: TGTGCCAGCAGCTTACTGGGTAGCGGGGTCCAGACCCAGTACTTC

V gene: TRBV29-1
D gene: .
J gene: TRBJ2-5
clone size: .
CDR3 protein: CSVGRGQSQETQYF
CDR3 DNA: TGCAGCGTTGGCAGGGGTCAATCTCAAGAGACCCAGTACTTC

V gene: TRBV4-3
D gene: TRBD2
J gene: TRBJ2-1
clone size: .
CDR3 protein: CASRLQAGEDSVWCDEQFF
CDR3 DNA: TGCGCCAGCAGGTTACAAGCGGGGGAGGATTCGGTGTGGTGTGATGAGCAGTTCTTC

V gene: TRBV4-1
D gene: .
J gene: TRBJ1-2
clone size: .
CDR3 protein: CASSQVTDYGYTF
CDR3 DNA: TGCGCCAGCAGCCAAGTAACAGACTATGGCTACACCTTC

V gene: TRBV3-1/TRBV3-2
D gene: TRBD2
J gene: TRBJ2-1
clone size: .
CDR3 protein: CASSQTSGGRYYNEQFF
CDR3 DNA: TGTGCCAGCAGCCAAACTAGCGGGGGTCGGTATTACAATGAGCAGTTCTTC

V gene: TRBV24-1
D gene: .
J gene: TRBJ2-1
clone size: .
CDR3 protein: CATSSSAGNFYNEQFF
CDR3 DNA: TGTGCCACCAGTTCTTCCGCGGGGAATTTCTACAATGAGCAGTTCTTC

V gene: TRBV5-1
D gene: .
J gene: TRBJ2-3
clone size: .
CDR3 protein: CASTLTDTQYF
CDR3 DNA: TGCGCCAGCACCCTCACAGATACGCAGTATTTT

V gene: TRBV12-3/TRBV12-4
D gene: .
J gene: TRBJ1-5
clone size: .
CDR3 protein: CASSSRGKESQHF
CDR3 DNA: TGTGCCAGCAGTTCCCGAGGGAAAGAGTCCCAGCATTTT

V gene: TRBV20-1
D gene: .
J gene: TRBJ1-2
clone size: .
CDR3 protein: CSASEPPPRGAGGYTF
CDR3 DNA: TGCAGTGCTAGTGAGCCCCCCCCTAGGGGCGCGGGGGGCTACACCTTC

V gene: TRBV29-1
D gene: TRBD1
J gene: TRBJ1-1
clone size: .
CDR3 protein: CSVGVRLTGGTEAFF
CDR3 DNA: TGCAGCGTTGGTGTCCGCCTGACAGGGGGCACTGAAGCTTTCTTT

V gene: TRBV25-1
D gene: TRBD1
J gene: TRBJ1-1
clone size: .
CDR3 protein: CASSDPRQGAYTEAFF
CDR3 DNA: TGTGCCAGCAGTGACCCGAGACAGGGGGCGTACACTGAAGCTTTCTTT